The text below deals with one T cell receptor (beta chain). Its antigen is unidentified. The ends were cut back, 7 bases at V and 4 bases at J, with 12 bases in the middle. The germline CDR1 and CDR2 sequences are KGHDR and SFDVKD. The CDR3 runs to 13 residues. TCRdb keeps only in-frame clones here, not all; method: immunoSEQ multiplex PCR. Among approximately 100,000 clones listed, about 90% were seen once. These data originate in a study of T cell responses to AZD1222 COVID-19 vaccine. Study-wide results and caveats: Researchers report vaccine-associated CD4 TCRs spanning spike, with dominance at 160-218 and 743-854. It should be noted that donors were predominantly white British and more often female, and clonal diversity was possibly underestimated.

This TCR was recovered from an adult in good health. This material consisted of peripheral blood, taken on day 0 of AZD1222 vaccination. The V call is TRBV24-1, the J call TRBJ1-2; D gene ambiguous. CDR3 bases: TGTGCCACCAGAGGGTGGGTGGGCTATGGCTACACCTTC. Its protein product is CATRGWVGYGYTF.